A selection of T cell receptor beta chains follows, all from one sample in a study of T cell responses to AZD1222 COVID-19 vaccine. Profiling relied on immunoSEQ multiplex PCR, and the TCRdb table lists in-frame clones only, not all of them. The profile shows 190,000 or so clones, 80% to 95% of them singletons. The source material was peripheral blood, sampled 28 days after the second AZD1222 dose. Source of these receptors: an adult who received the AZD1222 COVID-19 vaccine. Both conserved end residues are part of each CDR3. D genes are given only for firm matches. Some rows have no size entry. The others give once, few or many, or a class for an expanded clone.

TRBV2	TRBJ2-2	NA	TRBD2	CASSEELAGTGELFF	TGTGCCAGCAGTGAAGAACTAGCGGGGACCGGGGAGCTGTTTTTT
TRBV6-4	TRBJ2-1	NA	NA	CASSEGEGYEQFF	TGTGCCAGCAGTGAAGGAGAAGGGTATGAGCAGTTCTTC
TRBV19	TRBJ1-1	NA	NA	CASSNWGDTEAFF	TGTGCCAGTAGTAACTGGGGGGACACTGAAGCTTTCTTT
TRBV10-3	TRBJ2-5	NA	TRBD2	CAISAGVQETQYF	TGTGCCATCAGCGCGGGAGTACAAGAGACCCAGTACTTC
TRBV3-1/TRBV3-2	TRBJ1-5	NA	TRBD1	CASSQDRDRDQPQHF	TGTGCCAGCAGCCAAGACCGGGACAGGGATCAGCCCCAGCATTTT
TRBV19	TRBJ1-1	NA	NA	CASSIVRYWMATEAFF	TGTGCCAGTAGTATAGTAAGATACTGGATGGCCACTGAAGCTTTCTTT
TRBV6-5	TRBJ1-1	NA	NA	CASYGRNTEAFF	TGTGCCAGTTACGGGCGGAACACTGAAGCTTTCTTT
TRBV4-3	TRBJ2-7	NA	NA	CASSQYQGMFDEQYF	TGCGCCAGCAGCCAATACCAAGGGATGTTCGACGAGCAGTACTTC
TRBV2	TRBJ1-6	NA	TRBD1	CASRKGATYNSPLHF	TGTGCCAGCAGGAAGGGGGCAACCTATAATTCACCCCTCCACTTT
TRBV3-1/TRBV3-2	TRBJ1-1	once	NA	CASSNFRWDTEAFF	TGTGCCAGCAGCAACTTTAGGTGGGACACTGAAGCTTTCTTT
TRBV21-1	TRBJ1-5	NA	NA	CASSKWEQGTPLGNQPQHF	TGTGCCAGCAGCAAATGGGAGCAGGGGACCCCCCTGGGCAATCAGCCCCAGCATTTT
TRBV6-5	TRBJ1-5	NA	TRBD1	CASSTLQGAVQPQHF	TGTGCCAGCAGTACCCTACAGGGGGCGGTTCAGCCCCAGCATTTT
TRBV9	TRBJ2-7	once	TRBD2	CASSVSGGSYEQYF	TGTGCCAGCAGCGTATCGGGGGGGTCCTACGAGCAGTACTTC
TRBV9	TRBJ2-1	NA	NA	CASSGRGRNNEQFF	TGTGCCAGCAGCGGGCGTGGCAGGAACAATGAGCAGTTCTTC
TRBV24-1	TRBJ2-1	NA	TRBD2	CATSTSPRAGGRNEQFF	TGTGCCACCAGTACCTCCCCCCGAGCGGGAGGACGGAATGAGCAGTTCTTC
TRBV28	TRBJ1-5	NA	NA	CASSQPYSNQPQHF	TGTGCCAGCAGCCAGCCTTATAGCAATCAGCCCCAGCATTTT
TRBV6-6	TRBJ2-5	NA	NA	CASSYSTGSRETQYF	TGTGCCAGCAGTTACTCGACAGGATCGAGAGAGACCCAGTACTTC
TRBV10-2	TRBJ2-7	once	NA	CASSESPIHPDRGSYEQYF	TGCGCCAGCAGTGAGTCGCCAATCCACCCAGACCGGGGATCCTACGAGCAGTACTTC
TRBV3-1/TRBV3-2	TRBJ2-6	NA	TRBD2	CASSQATSGSGANVLTF	TGTGCCAGCAGCCAAGCCACTAGCGGCTCTGGGGCCAACGTCCTGACTTTC
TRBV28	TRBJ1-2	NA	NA	CASSFHSLVALGYTF	TGTGCCAGCAGTTTTCACTCCCTAGTCGCCCTTGGCTACACCTTC
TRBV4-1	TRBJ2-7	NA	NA	CASSHLPGGYEQYF	TGCGCCAGCAGCCACCTCCCTGGGGGCTACGAGCAGTACTTC
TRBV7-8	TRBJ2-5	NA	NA	CASSTGPRETQYF	TGTGCCAGCAGCACCGGACCTAGGGAGACCCAGTACTTC
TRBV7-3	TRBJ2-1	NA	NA	CASSVSGSYNEQFF	TGTGCCAGCAGCGTTAGCGGTTCCTACAATGAGCAGTTCTTC
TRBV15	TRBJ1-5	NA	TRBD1	CATSRDRANQPQHF	TGTGCCACCAGCAGGGACAGGGCCAATCAGCCCCAGCATTTT
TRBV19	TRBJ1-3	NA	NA	CASSRATRDSGNTIYF	TGTGCCAGTAGTAGAGCAACGAGGGACTCTGGAAACACCATATATTTT
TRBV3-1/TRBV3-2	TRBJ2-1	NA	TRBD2	CASSQGRGGNDEQFF	TGTGCCAGCAGCCAGGGTAGGGGAGGGAACGATGAGCAGTTCTTC
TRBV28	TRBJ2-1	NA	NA	CASKSQRSALYNEQFF	TGTGCCAGCAAATCCCAGAGGAGTGCCCTCTACAATGAGCAGTTCTTC